Listed here are 9 T cell receptor beta chains from one sample, sequenced in a study of blood T cells in healthy people across ages (dated by TCRdb to about 2015). The library was built by means of 5' RACE. TCRdb names Illumina HiSeq 2500 as the instrument used. The second PCR ran for about 6 to 12 cycles and used a J-beta primer mix along with a sample-barcoded 5' primer. The raw public data were reprocessed by TCRdb itself: fastp quality trimming at Q25, MiXCR clonotype calling, in-frame beta chains only. Rows with one shared CDR3 protein collapse into an entry with the most common genes and DNA. This sample comprises some 900,000 distinct CDR3 sequences, around 28% of them detected only once. Jointly, the top ten make up 17% of the sample. The sample consisted of blood. The receptors originated from a woman of 80 years or more in good health.

This clonotype was picked up a small number of times. Given a much more abundant clone one base away, this may be a read error. This chain connects TRBV7-2 to TRBJ2-6; D may be TRBD1 (6 bases). Looked up from germline, CDR1 is SGHTA and CDR2 is FQGNSA. The CDR3 runs to 17 residues. As DNA, the CDR3 is TGTGCCAGCAGACCCGACAGGTCTAGCTCTGGGGCCAACGTCCGGACTTTC. Protein product: CASRPDRSSSGANVRTF.

About this clonotype: A much larger clone lies a single base off, so this may be a read error. The CDR3 bases are TGCAGTGCTAGTTCGTCTGACTGGGGTGGCTACACCTTC. This codes for CSASSSDWGGYTF. This chain uses TRBV20-1 with TRBJ1-2; D gene uncertain. The CDR3 is 13 amino acids. V was shortened by 3 bases and J by 7 bases, with 15 bases between the two germline ends. The V gene's germline CDR1 is DFQATT and CDR2 SNEGSKA (reference sequence).

As to this clonotype: A clone one base away is much larger, so this may be a read error. This CDR3 is CSASHDSGNQETQYF. In DNA form, the CDR3 reads TGCAGTGCTAGTCACGATAGCGGGAACCAAGAGACCCAGTACTTC. The rearrangement links TRBV20-1 to TRBJ2-5; TRBD2 matches at 8 bases. The CDR3 extends over 15 amino acids. Germline lookup yields CDR1 DFQATT and CDR2 SNEGSKA (reference sequence). The trim removed 3 bases at V and 0 bases at J, leaving 6 bases unmatched.

This clonotype was seen a few times. The V call is TRBV10-3, the J call TRBJ2-7; maybe TRBD1 (6 bases). V shed 8 bases and J shed 9 bases, with 17 bases lying between them. The CDR3 has 12 residues. Germline-derived CDR1 and CDR2 are ENHRY and SYGVKD. CDR3 bases: TGTGCCATCTCTTCAGGGGATGGGGGGCAGTACTTC. Its translation: CAISSGDGGQYF.

V usage is TRBV29-1 and J usage is TRBJ1-1; D remains ambiguous. CDR1 and CDR2 from the germline V gene are SQVTM and ANQGSEA. The V end was cut by 3 bases, the J end by 10 bases, with 12 bases between. The length of the CDR3 is 11 residues. The CDR3 DNA sequence: TGCAGCGTTGAGGCGGTTGTGCGAGCTTTCTTT. As protein: CSVEAVVRAFF. Full variable domain (missing parts from reference TRBV29-1 and TRBJ1-1): SAVISQKPSRDICQRGTSLTIQCQVDSQVTMMFWYRQQPGQSLTLIATANQGSEATYESGFVIDKFPISRPNLTFSTLTVSNMSPEDSSIYLCSVEAVVRAFFGQGTRLTVV.

On this clonotype itself: Being one base from a much bigger clone, this may be a read error. The V call is TRBV7-2, the J call TRBJ2-5; D is undetermined. V was pared by 3 bases and J by 2 bases, with 10 bases between. CDR3 length: 14 residues. Germline CDR1 is SGHTA and CDR2 is FQGNSA. Written as DNA, the CDR3 is TGTGCCAGCAGCTTTTCGACTTCACAAGAGACCCAGTACTTC. Protein product: CASSFSTSQETQYF.

For this clonotype: One end of the junction varies from germline; a read error may be responsible. The V call is TRBV7-9, the J call TRBJ2-7; D perhaps matches TRBD2 (7 bases). CDR3 length: 13 amino acids. Germline CDR1 reads SEHNR; CDR2 reads FQNEAQ (reference sequence). The DNA for the CDR3 is TGTGCCAGCAGCCCTAGGGGGGGCTACGAGCGGTACTTC. Its protein product is CASSPRGGYERYF. Looking up the rest from reference TRBV7-9 and TRBJ2-7 gives the full variable domain: DTGVSQNPRHKITKRGQNVTFRCDPISEHNRLYWYRQTLGQGPEFLTYFQNEAQLEKSRLLSDRFSAERPKGSFSTLEIQRTEQGDSAMYLCASSPRGGYERYFGPGTRLTVT.

For this clonotype: This sequence may be a read error, since a much larger clone differs from it by one base. The chain combines TRBV20-1 with TRBJ2-1, with TRBD2 matching 7 bases. From germline, CDR1 is DFQATT and CDR2 SNEGSKA (reference sequence). This CDR3 is 21 amino acids long. The CDR3 DNA sequence: TGCAGTGCTAGAATCGTTGGTGGCAGCGGGTTGGGAGGGAATTCCTACAATGAGCGGTTCTTC. Its translation: CSARIVGGSGLGGNSYNERFF.

J is TRBJ2-2 and V is TRBV24-1; D not resolved. The germline V gene has CDR1 KGHDR and CDR2 SFDVKD. The V and J ends lost 6 bases and 0 bases respectively, with 4 bases between them. CDR3 length equals 13 residues. For the CDR3, the DNA is TGTGCCACCAGTAGAACGAACACCGGGGAGCTGTTTTTT. This sequence encodes CATSRTNTGELFF.